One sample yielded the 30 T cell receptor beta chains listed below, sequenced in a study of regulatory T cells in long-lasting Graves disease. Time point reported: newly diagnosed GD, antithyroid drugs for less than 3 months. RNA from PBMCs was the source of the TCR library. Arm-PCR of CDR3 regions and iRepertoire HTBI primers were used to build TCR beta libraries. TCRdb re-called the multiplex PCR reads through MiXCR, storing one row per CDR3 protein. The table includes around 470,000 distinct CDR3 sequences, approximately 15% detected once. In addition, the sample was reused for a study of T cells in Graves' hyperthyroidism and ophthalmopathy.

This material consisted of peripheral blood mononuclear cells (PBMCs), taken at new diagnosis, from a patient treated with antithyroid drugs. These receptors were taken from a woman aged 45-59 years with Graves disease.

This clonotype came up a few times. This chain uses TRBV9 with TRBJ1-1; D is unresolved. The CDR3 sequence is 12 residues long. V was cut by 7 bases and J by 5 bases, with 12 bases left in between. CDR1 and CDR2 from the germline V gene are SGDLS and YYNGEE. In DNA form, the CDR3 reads TGTGCCAGCGCCGGGGTGGGTACTGAAGCTTTCTTT. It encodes CASAGVGTEAFF.

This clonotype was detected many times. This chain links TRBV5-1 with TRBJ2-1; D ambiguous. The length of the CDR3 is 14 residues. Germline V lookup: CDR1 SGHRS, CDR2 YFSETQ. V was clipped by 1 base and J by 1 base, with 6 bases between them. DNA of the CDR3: TGCGCCAGCAGCTTGCAAGGGTCCTACAATGAGCAGTTCTTC. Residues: CASSLQGSYNEQFF.

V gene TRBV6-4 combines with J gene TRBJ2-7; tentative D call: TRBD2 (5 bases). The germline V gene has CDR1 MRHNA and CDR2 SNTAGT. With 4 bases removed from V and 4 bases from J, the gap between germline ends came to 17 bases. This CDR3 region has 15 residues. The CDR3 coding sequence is TGTGCCAGCAGTGCCCTTTACACGGGGAGATACGAGCAGTACTTC. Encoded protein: CASSALYTGRYEQYF.

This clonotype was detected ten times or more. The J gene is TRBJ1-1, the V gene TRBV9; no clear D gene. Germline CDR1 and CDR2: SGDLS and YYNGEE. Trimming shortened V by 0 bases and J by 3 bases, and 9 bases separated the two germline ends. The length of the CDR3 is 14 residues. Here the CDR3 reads CASSVEPGYTEAFF. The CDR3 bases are TGTGCCAGCAGCGTAGAGCCAGGATACACTGAAGCTTTCTTT. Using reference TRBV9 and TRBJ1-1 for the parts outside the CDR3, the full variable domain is DSGVTQTPKHLITATGQRVTLRCSPRSGDLSVYWYQQSLDQGLQFLIQYYNGEERAKGNILERFSAQQFPDLHSELNLSSLELGDSALYFCASSVEPGYTEAFFGQGTRLTVV.

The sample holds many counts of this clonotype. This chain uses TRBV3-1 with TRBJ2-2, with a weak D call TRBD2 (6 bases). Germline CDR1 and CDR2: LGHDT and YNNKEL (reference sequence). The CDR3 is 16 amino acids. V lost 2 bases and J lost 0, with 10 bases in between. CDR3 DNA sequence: TGTGCCAGCAGCCAACACCTAGCGTCGAACACCGGGGAGCTGTTTTTT. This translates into CASSQHLASNTGELFF.

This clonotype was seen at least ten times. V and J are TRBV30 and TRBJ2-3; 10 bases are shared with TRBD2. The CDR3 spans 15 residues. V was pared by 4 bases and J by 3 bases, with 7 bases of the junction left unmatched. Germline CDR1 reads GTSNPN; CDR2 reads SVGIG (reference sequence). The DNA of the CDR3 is TGTGCCTGGAACTTGGCTAGCGGGAGTACAGATACGCAGTATTTT. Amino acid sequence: CAWNLASGSTDTQYF.

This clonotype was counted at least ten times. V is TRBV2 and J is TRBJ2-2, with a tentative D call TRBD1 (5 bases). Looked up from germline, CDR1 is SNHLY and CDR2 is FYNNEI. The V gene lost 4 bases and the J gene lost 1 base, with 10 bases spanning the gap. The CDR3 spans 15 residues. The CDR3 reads CASSATVRNTGELFF. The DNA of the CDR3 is TGTGCCAGCAGTGCGACAGTAAGGAACACCGGGGAGCTGTTTTTT. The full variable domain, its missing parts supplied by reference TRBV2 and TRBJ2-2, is EPEVTQTPSHQVTQMGQEVILRCVPISNHLYFYWYRQILGQKVEFLVSFYNNEISEKSEIFDDQFSVERPDGSNFTLKIRSTKLEDSAMYFCASSATVRNTGELFFGEGSRLTVL.

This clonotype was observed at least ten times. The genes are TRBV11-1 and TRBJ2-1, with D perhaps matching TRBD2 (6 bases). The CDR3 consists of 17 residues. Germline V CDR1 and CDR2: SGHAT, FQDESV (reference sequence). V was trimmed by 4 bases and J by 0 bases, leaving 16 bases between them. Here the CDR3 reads CASSSLRAGSSYNEQFF. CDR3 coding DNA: TGTGCCAGCAGCTCTCTTCGGGCGGGGAGCTCCTACAATGAGCAGTTCTTC.

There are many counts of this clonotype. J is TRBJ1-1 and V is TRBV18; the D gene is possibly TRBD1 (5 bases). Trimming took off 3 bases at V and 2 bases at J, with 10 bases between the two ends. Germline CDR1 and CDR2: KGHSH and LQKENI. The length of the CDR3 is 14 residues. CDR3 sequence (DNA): TGTGCCAGCTCACCTTCGACAGCCAACACTGAAGCTTTCTTT. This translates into CASSPSTANTEAFF. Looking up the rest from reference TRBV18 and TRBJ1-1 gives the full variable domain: NAGVMQNPRHLVRRRGQEARLRCSPMKGHSHVYWYRQLPEEGLKFMVYLQKENIIDESGMPKERFSAEFPKEGPSILRIQQVVRGDSAAYFCASSPSTANTEAFFGQGTRLTVV.

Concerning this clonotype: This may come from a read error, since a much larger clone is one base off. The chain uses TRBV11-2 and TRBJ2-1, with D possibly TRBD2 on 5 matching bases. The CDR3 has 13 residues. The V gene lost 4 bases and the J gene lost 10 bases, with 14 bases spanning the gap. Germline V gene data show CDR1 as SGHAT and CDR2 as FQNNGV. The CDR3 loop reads CASSWEWTVEQFF. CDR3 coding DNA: TGTGCCAGCAGCTGGGAATGGACTGTCGAGCAGTTCTTC.

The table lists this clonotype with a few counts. The CDR3 reads CASSSTGTAGYGYTF. The CDR3 DNA is TGCGCCAGCAGCTCCACCGGGACCGCCGGCTATGGCTACACCTTC. This rearrangement joins TRBV5-1 to TRBJ1-2, with D tentatively TRBD1 (5 bases). Germline CDR1 and CDR2: SGHRS and YFSETQ. The CDR3 is 15 residues long. Trimming pared 3 bases from V and 4 bases from J, leaving 16 bases between.

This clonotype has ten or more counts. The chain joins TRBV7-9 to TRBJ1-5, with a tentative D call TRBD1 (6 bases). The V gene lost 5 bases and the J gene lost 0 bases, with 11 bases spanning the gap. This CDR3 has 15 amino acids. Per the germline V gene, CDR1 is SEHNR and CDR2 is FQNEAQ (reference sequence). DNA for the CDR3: TGTGCCAGCAGCCCAGGGGACTTTAGCAATCAGCCCCAGCATTTT. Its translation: CASSPGDFSNQPQHF. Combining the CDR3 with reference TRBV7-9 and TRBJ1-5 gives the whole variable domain DTGVSQNPRHKITKRGQNVTFRCDPISEHNRLYWYRQTLGQGPEFLTYFQNEAQLEKSRLLSDRFSAERPKGSFSTLEIQRTEQGDSAMYLCASSPGDFSNQPQHFGDGTRLSIL.

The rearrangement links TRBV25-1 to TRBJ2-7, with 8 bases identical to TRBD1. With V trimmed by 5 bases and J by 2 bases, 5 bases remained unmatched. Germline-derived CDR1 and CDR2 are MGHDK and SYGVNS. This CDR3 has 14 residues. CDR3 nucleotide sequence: TGTGCCAGCAGTCCGACAGGGGATCCCTACGAGCAGTACTTC. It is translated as CASSPTGDPYEQYF.

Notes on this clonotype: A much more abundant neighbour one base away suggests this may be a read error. As DNA, the CDR3 is TGTGCCAGCAGCTTCGGCAGGGTCGGGCAGTACTTC. This translates into CASSFGRVGQYF. The chain is built from TRBV7-9 and TRBJ2-7, with D tentatively TRBD1 (5 bases). CDR1 is SEHNR, CDR2 FQNEAQ, per germline (reference sequence). Trimming removed 3 bases at V and 9 bases at J, with 12 bases between. The CDR3 has 12 amino acids.

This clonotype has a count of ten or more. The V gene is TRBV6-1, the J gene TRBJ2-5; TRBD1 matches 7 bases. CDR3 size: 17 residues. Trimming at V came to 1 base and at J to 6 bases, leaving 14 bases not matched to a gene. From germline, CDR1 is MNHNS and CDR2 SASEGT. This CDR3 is CASSEVLQGPRGKTQYF. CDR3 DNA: TGTGCCAGCAGTGAAGTTCTACAGGGGCCCCGGGGAAAGACCCAGTACTTC.

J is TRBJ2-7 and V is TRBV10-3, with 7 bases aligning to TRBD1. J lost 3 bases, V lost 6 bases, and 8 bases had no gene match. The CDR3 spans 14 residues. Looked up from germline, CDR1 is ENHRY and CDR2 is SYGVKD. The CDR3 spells CAISTGQVNYEQYF. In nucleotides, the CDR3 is TGTGCCATCAGCACAGGACAGGTGAACTACGAGCAGTACTTC.

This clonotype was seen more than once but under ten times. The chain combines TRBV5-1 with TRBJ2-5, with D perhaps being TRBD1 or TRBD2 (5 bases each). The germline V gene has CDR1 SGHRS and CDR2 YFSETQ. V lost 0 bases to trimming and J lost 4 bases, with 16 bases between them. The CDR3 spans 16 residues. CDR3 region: CASSLAPGIGGETQYF. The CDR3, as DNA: TGCGCCAGCAGCTTGGCCCCCGGGATTGGGGGAGAGACCCAGTACTTC.

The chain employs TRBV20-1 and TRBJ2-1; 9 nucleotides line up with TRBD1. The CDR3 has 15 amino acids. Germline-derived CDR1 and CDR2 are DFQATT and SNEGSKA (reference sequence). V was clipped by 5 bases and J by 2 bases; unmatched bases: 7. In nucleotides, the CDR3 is TGCAGTGCTTTGGGACAGGGATGGCCCTACAATGAGCAGTTCTTC. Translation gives CSALGQGWPYNEQFF.

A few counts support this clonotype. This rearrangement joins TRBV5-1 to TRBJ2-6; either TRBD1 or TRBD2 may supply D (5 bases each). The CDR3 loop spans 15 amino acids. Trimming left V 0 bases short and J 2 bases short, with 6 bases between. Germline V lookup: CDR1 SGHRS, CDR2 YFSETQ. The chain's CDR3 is CASSLVGAGANVLTF. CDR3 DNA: TGCGCCAGCAGCTTGGTGGGGGCTGGGGCCAACGTCCTGACTTTC.

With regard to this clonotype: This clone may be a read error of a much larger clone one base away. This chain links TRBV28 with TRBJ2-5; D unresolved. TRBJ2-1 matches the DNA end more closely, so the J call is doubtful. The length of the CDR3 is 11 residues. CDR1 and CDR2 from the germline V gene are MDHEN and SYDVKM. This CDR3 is CASRARAEQFF. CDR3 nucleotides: TGTGCCAGCCGGGCCCGGGCTGAGCAGTTCTTC.

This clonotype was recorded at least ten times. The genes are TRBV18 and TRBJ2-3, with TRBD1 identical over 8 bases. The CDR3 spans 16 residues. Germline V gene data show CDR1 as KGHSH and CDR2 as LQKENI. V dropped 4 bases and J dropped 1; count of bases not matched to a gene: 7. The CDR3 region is CASSQRTGGGTDTQYF. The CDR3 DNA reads TGTGCCAGCTCACAACGAACAGGGGGAGGCACAGATACGCAGTATTTT.

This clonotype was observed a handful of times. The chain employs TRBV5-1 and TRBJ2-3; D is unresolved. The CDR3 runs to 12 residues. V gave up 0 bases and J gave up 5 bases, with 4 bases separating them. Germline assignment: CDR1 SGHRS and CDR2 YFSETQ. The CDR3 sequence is CASSLEGDTQYF. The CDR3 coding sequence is TGCGCCAGCAGCTTGGAGGGAGATACGCAGTATTTT.

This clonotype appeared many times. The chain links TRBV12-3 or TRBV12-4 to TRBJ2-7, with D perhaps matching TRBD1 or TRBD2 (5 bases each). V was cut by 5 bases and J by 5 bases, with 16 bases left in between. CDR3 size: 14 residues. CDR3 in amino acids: CASSPGTTGDEQYF. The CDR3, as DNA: TGTGCCAGCAGTCCAGGGACCACCGGGGACGAGCAGTACTTC.

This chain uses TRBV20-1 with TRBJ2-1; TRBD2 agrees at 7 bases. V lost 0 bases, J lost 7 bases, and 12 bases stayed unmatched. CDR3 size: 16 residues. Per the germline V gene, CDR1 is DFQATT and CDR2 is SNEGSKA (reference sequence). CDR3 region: CSARDLAGTKENEQFF. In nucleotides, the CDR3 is TGCAGTGCTAGAGACTTAGCCGGGACTAAAGAGAATGAGCAGTTCTTC.

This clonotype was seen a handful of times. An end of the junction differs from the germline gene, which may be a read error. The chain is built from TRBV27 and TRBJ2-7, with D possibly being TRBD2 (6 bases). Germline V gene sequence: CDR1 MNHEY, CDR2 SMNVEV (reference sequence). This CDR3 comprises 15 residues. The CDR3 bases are TGTGCCAGCGGTTTGGGGCCGGGAGTAACCTACGAGCAGTACTTC. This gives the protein CASGLGPGVTYEQYF.

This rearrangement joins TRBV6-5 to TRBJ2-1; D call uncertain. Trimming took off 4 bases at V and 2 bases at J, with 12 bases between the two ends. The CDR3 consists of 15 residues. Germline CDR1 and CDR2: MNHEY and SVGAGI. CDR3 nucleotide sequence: TGTGCCAGCAGTTCAATTAGCCGTACCTACAATGAGCAGTTCTTC. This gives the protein CASSSISRTYNEQFF.

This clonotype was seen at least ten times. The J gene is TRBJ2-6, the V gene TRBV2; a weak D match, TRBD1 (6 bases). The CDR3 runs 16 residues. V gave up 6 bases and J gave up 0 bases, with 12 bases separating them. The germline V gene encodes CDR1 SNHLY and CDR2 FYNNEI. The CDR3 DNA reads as TGTGCCAGCAGCCCGACAGGCAACTCTGGGGCCAACGTCCTGACTTTC. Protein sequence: CASSPTGNSGANVLTF.

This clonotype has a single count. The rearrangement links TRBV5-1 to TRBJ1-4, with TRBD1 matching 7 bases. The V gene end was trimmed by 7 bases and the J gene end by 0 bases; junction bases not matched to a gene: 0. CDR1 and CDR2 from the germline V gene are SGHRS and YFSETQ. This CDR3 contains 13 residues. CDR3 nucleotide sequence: TGCGCCAGCGGGACAGCAACTAATGAAAAACTGTTTTTT. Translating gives CASGTATNEKLFF.

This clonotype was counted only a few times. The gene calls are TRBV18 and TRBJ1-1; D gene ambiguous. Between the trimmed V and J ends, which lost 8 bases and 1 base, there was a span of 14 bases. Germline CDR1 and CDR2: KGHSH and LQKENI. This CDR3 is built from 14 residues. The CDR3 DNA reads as TGTGCCAGCGGGGTGGGAGCCTCGAACACTGAAGCTTTCTTT. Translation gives CASGVGASNTEAFF.

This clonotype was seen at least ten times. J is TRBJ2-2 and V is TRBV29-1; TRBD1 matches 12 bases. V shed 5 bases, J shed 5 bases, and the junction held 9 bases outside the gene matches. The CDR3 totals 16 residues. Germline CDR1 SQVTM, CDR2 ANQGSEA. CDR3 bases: TGCAGCGTTAAAGGGACAGGGGGCTTAAGAACCGGGGAGCTGTTTTTT. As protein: CSVKGTGGLRTGELFF.